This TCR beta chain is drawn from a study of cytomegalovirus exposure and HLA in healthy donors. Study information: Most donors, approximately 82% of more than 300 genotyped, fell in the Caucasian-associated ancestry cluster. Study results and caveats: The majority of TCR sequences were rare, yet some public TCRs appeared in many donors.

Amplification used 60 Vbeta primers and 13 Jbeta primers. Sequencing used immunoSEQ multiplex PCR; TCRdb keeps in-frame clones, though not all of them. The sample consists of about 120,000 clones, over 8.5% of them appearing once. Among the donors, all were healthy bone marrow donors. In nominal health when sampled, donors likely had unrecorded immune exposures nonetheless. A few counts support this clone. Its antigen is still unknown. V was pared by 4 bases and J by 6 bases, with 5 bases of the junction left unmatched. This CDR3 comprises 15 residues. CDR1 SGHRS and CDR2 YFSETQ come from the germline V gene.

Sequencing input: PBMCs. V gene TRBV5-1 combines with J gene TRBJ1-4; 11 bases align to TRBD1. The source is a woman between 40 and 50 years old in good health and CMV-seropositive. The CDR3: CASSDRTGGDEKLFF. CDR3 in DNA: TGCGCCAGCAGCGACCGGACAGGGGGCGATGAAAAACTGTTTTTT.